These 30 T cell receptor beta chains share one sample of origin, sequenced in a study of shared clonotypes between healthy human individuals. Here immunoSEQ multiplex PCR was the method, and the copy in TCRdb shows in-frame clones only, minus some. The sample lists 1,500,000 or so clones; 98% to 99% were seen once. The sequenced material came from naive CD4+ T cells sorted from blood. Described subset: CD45RA+ positively selected. Source of these receptors: a man younger than 40 in good health.

V usage is TRBV9 and J usage is TRBJ2-1; D gene uncertain. Trimming left V 4 bases short and J 2 bases short, with 13 bases between. The germline V gene encodes CDR1 SGDLS and CDR2 YYNGEE. The CDR3 extends over 15 amino acids. This CDR3 reads CASSPGLPTYNEQFF. CDR3 DNA sequence: TGTGCCAGCAGCCCCGGGCTACCAACCTACAATGAGCAGTTCTTC.

CDR3: CASSPPMEGATQPQHF. The CDR3 region has the DNA TGTGCCAGCTCACCACCTATGGAGGGGGCTACTCAGCCCCAGCATTTT. The V gene is TRBV18, the J gene TRBJ1-5; 7 bases fit TRBD1. CDR1 is KGHSH and CDR2 is LQKENI in the germline V gene. The CDR3 consists of 16 residues. Trimming at V came to 0 bases and at J to 6 bases, leaving 8 bases not matched to a gene.

Turning to this clone: The junction departs from the called germline gene at one end, perhaps through a read error. The J gene is TRBJ2-7, the V gene TRBV19; a weak D match, TRBD1 (6 bases). There are 13 residues in the CDR3. The germline CDR1 and CDR2 sequences are LNHDA and SQIVND (reference sequence). CDR3 coding DNA: TGTGCCAGTAGTGAGAATGGCCGGGACAAGGAGTGGTTC. It codes for CASSENGRDKEWF.

The chain is built from TRBV30 and TRBJ1-4, with D unclear. Trimming removed 0 bases from V and 8 bases from J, with 16 bases in between. This CDR3 is 15 amino acids long. Germline V lookup: CDR1 GTSNPN, CDR2 SVGIG (reference sequence). The CDR3 DNA sequence: TGTGCCTGGAGTGTACCCGAGTCAGTTCGGGAAAAACTGTTTTTT. This codes for CAWSVPESVREKLFF.

This clone was observed once. The gene calls are TRBV18 and TRBJ1-5; tentatively, D is TRBD1 (6 bases). V dropped 2 bases and J dropped 6 bases, with 17 bases sitting between them. Germline V gives CDR1 KGHSH, CDR2 LQKENI. CDR3 length: 16 residues. CDR3 amino acids: CASSPTRQVPGQPQHF. The CDR3 DNA reads as TGTGCCAGCTCACCAACCCGACAGGTTCCCGGTCAGCCCCAGCATTTT.

This chain uses TRBV5-1 with TRBJ2-2, with D tentatively TRBD1 (5 bases). The CDR3 totals 13 residues. The germline V gene has CDR1 SGHRS and CDR2 YFSETQ. Deletions cut 0 bases from V and 8 bases from J, with 8 bases between. Here the CDR3 reads CASSLGQPGELFF. The CDR3, as DNA: TGCGCCAGCAGCTTGGGACAGCCGGGGGAGCTGTTTTTT.

CDR3 DNA: TGCAGCGTTGAAATGGGGGCGGGTCCCGTCTCCTACAATGAGCAGTTCTTC. Translated: CSVEMGAGPVSYNEQFF. V usage is TRBV29-1 and J usage is TRBJ2-1; possible D gene TRBD1, 6 bases. CDR3 length: 17 residues. Between the trimmed V and J ends, which lost 2 bases and 0 bases, there was a span of 17 bases. CDR1 and CDR2 (germline): SQVTM, ANQGSEA.

The chain joins TRBV7-2 to TRBJ2-7, with TRBD2 identical over 7 bases. Germline assignment: CDR1 SGHTA and CDR2 FQGNSA. The CDR3 totals 13 residues. The V and J ends lost 4 bases and 5 bases, in that order; junction bases with no gene match: 5. DNA for the CDR3: TGTGCCAGCAGCTGGTCTCTAGCGGACGAGCAGTACTTC. Its translation: CASSWSLADEQYF.

The rearrangement links TRBV7-9 to TRBJ1-1; no clear D gene. This CDR3 has 14 amino acids. The germline gives CDR1 SEHNR, CDR2 FQNEAQ (reference sequence). V was trimmed by 5 bases and J by 1 base, leaving 11 bases between them. The CDR3 bases are TGTGCCAGCAGCCCCGGGCATAGGAACACTGAAGCTTTCTTT. This translates into CASSPGHRNTEAFF.

This clone has just one count. V gene TRBV28 combines with J gene TRBJ2-2, with D tentatively TRBD1 or TRBD2 (5 bases each). Per the germline V gene, CDR1 is MDHEN and CDR2 is SYDVKM. The CDR3 covers 15 residues. V was shortened by 4 bases and J by 3 bases, with 12 bases between the two germline ends. The CDR3 loop is CASSSLRGDTGELFF. CDR3 bases: TGTGCCAGCAGTTCTCTGAGGGGTGACACCGGGGAGCTGTTTTTT.

This chain uses TRBV18 with TRBJ2-1; unclear D gene. This CDR3 is built from 15 residues. Trimming removed 3 bases at V and 5 bases at J, with 14 bases between. CDR1 and CDR2 (germline): KGHSH, LQKENI. The CDR3 here is CASSPTITTNNEQFF. The CDR3 DNA is TGTGCCAGCTCACCTACTATAACTACAAACAATGAGCAGTTCTTC.

The rearrangement uses TRBV7-2 and TRBJ2-7, with D unclear. The germline gives CDR1 SGHTA, CDR2 FQGNSA. This CDR3 is built from 14 residues. Between the trimmed V and J ends, which lost 0 bases and 3 bases, there was a span of 9 bases. The CDR3 loop reads CASSLAHGRYEQYF. CDR3 DNA sequence: TGTGCCAGCAGCTTAGCGCATGGACGCTACGAGCAGTACTTC.

The chain combines TRBV7-8 with TRBJ2-3; possibly TRBD2 for D (6 bases). CDR3 length: 15 amino acids. Trimming left V 1 base short and J 0 bases short, with 8 bases between. Germline loops: CDR1 SGHVS, CDR2 FQNEAQ. CDR3 protein: CASSLGGKSTDTQYF. The CDR3 DNA is TGTGCCAGCAGCTTAGGCGGGAAGAGCACAGATACGCAGTATTTT.

Note on this clone: Other DNA variants within this sample encode the same CDR3. The chain has TRBV6-5 and TRBJ2-3, with D hard to call. Per germline, CDR1 MNHEY and CDR2 SVGAGI. The CDR3 consists of 12 residues. V shed 6 bases and J shed 3 bases, with 7 bases lying between them. The CDR3 DNA follows: TGTGCCAGCAGAGGTGGTACAGATACGCAGTATTTT. It codes for CASRGGTDTQYF.

This clone was counted once. The genes are TRBV29-1 and TRBJ1-1; no firm D call. This CDR3 is built from 13 residues. Germline CDR1 is SQVTM and CDR2 is ANQGSEA. V was shortened by 6 bases and J by 0 bases, with 11 bases between the two germline ends. CDR3 loop: CSVAYLLNTEAFF. The CDR3 DNA reads TGCAGCGTAGCGTACCTCCTGAACACTGAAGCTTTCTTT.

CDR3 in amino acids: CASSLTDGFNYEQYF. CDR3 coding DNA: TGTGCCAGCAGCTTAACCGACGGATTTAACTACGAGCAGTACTTC. The J gene is TRBJ2-7, the V gene TRBV5-5; D uncertain. Germline values: CDR1 SGHKS, CDR2 YYEKEE (reference sequence). V was shortened by 2 bases and J by 3 bases, with 15 bases between the two germline ends. The CDR3 runs 15 residues.

V is TRBV5-6 and J is TRBJ1-2, with unresolved D. Germline V gene sequence: CDR1 SGHDT, CDR2 YYEEEE. The CDR3 is made up of 19 amino acids. V lost 4 bases to trimming and J lost 3 bases, with 28 bases between them. This chain's CDR3 is CASSVRLRDYRTHYYGYTF. The DNA for the CDR3 is TGTGCCAGCAGCGTCCGTCTCCGGGATTACCGAACGCACTACTATGGCTACACCTTC.

This clone showed up just once. The sample has other DNA sequences that encode this CDR3 too. This chain uses TRBV7-2 with TRBJ2-3; D is unresolved. The V gene's germline CDR1 is SGHTA and CDR2 FQGNSA. V was clipped by 4 bases and J by 6 bases, with 8 bases between them. The CDR3 has 12 amino acids. The CDR3 region is CASSSRVDTQYF. CDR3 bases: TGTGCCAGCAGCTCCCGGGTCGATACGCAGTATTTT.

In this sample, this clone turned up once. This chain uses TRBV15 with TRBJ1-4, with TRBD1 identical over 9 bases. CDR3 size: 17 residues. Losses at the gene ends were 4 bases for V and 0 bases for J; bases not matched to a gene: 6. The germline CDR1 and CDR2 sequences are LNHNV and YYDKDF (reference sequence). The CDR3 sequence: CATSTPGQGATNEKLFF. In DNA, the CDR3 is TGTGCCACCAGCACCCCGGGACAGGGAGCAACTAATGAAAAACTGTTTTTT.

The chain recombines TRBV2 with TRBJ1-5; TRBD1 matches at 9 bases. V lost 6 bases and J lost 5; bases outside the gene matches: 8. This CDR3 comprises 15 residues. CDR1 SNHLY and CDR2 FYNNEI come from the germline V gene. The CDR3 spells CASSEGGQGYQPQHF. In DNA form, the CDR3 reads TGTGCCAGCAGCGAGGGGGGACAGGGATATCAGCCCCAGCATTTT.

As for this clone: This CDR3 is also generated by other DNA sequences in the sample. This sequence joins TRBV5-1 and TRBJ2-5, with 9 bases fitting TRBD1. The CDR3 has 14 amino acids. The V and J ends lost 4 bases and 5 bases, in that order; junction bases with no gene match: 6. Germline V lookup: CDR1 SGHRS, CDR2 YFSETQ. Written as DNA, the CDR3 is TGCGCCAGCAGCCTACAGGGGGCCGGGGAGACCCAGTACTTC. Translating gives CASSLQGAGETQYF.

The rearrangement links TRBV25-1 to TRBJ1-3, with 7 bases matching TRBD1. Per the germline V gene, CDR1 is MGHDK and CDR2 is SYGVNS. The ends lost 3 bases at V and 4 bases at J; junction bases unmatched: 3. The CDR3 spans 14 residues. DNA for the CDR3: TGTGCCAGCAGTGAGCCGGGACAGGGAAACACCATATATTTT. It codes for CASSEPGQGNTIYF.

The chain uses TRBV29-1 and TRBJ2-3, with D possibly matching TRBD2 (6 bases). The V and J ends lost 7 bases and 7 bases respectively, with 18 bases between them. The CDR3 has 13 residues. Germline V CDR1 and CDR2: SQVTM, ANQGSEA. CDR3 amino acids: CSACIGTSHTQYF. The CDR3 bases are TGCAGCGCCTGTATTGGGACTTCACATACGCAGTATTTT.

This clone showed up just once. The chain combines TRBV9 with TRBJ2-7; 8 bases fit TRBD2. The V and J ends lost 0 bases and 1 base, in that order; junction bases with no gene match: 15. The germline gives CDR1 SGDLS, CDR2 YYNGEE. There are 19 residues in the CDR3. The CDR3 here is CASSVGTAGAGGLSYEQYF. The CDR3 DNA sequence: TGTGCCAGCAGCGTAGGGACCGCGGGGGCGGGAGGATTGTCCTACGAGCAGTACTTC.

The chain joins TRBV5-1 to TRBJ2-5; 7 bases are shared with TRBD2. The V gene's germline CDR1 is SGHRS and CDR2 YFSETQ. The junction had 15 bases not matched to a gene; V was cut back by 6 bases and J by 4 bases. The CDR3 contains 16 residues. The CDR3 protein is CASTHHRAGLRETQYF. The CDR3, as DNA: TGCGCCAGCACCCACCACCGAGCGGGACTGAGAGAGACCCAGTACTTC.

This chain connects TRBV7-8 to TRBJ2-2; maybe TRBD2 (6 bases). The germline V gene has CDR1 SGHVS and CDR2 FQNEAQ. The CDR3 loop spans 17 amino acids. V lost 2 bases and J lost 2, with 15 bases in between. CDR3 sequence (DNA): TGTGCCAGCAGCTTAAATTCGGGCGGGGCTAACACCGGGGAGCTGTTTTTT. Translating it yields CASSLNSGGANTGELFF.

The chain combines TRBV5-4 with TRBJ2-1; 8 nucleotides match TRBD2. V shed 0 bases, J shed 2 bases, and the junction held 1 base outside the gene matches. In germline, CDR1 is SGHNT, CDR2 YYREEE (reference sequence). CDR3 size: 15 residues. Written as DNA, the CDR3 is TGTGCCAGCAGCTTGGATAGCGGGACCTACAATGAGCAGTTCTTC. It encodes CASSLDSGTYNEQFF.

The gene calls are TRBV6-6 and TRBJ1-1; D call uncertain. The germline V gene has CDR1 MNHNY and CDR2 SVGAGI (reference sequence). The CDR3 extends over 14 amino acids. Trimming shortened V by 5 bases and J by 1 base, and 11 bases separated the two germline ends. CDR3 residues: CASSQGRGNTEAFF. The CDR3 coding sequence is TGTGCCAGCAGTCAAGGGCGGGGGAACACTGAAGCTTTCTTT.

The chain is built from TRBV5-1 and TRBJ1-1, with 7 bases matching TRBD1. This CDR3 contains 14 residues. From germline, CDR1 is SGHRS and CDR2 YFSETQ. V lost 5 bases and J lost 8; bases outside the gene matches: 12. The DNA for the CDR3 is TGCGCCAGCAGTTTGTTGCCGGGACAGCCCGAAGCTTTCTTT. Its protein is CASSLLPGQPEAFF.

The CDR3 loop is CASSLGSASSYNEQFF. The CDR3 DNA follows: TGCGCCAGCAGCTTGGGTAGCGCGAGCTCCTACAATGAGCAGTTCTTC. This chain uses TRBV5-1 with TRBJ2-1, with D possibly matching TRBD2 (5 bases). Germline V lookup: CDR1 SGHRS, CDR2 YFSETQ. The CDR3 spans 16 residues. V dropped 0 bases and J dropped 0 bases, with 10 bases sitting between them.